This entry is about one TCR beta chain. The record originates from a study of T cells expressing NK-cell markers. Study at large: Each TCR beta repertoire originated in sorted T cells that were CD3+CD56+NKG2C+, CD3+CD56+NKG2C- or CD3+CD56-NKG2C+.

The CDR3 has 15 residues. From germline, CDR1 is SGHVS and CDR2 FNYEAQ. TCR beta cDNA was made by 5'RACE template switching with UMIs. TCRdb reprocessed the 5' RACE reads and stores each CDR3 protein as one record, lacking DNA. The sample has roughly 150,000 distinct CDR3 sequences. The origin of this receptor is a man aged 18-75 years in good health. The chain is built from TRBV7-6 and TRBJ1-1; TCRdb picks TRBD1, but there is no DNA to check that call. Input material: blood T cells: a sorted CD56 or NKG2C T cell subset, CD4+ or CD8+ T cells, or bulk PBMC T cells (not recorded which). This chain's CDR3 is CASSSVYGGYTEAFF. Combining the CDR3 with reference TRBV7-6 and TRBJ1-1 gives the whole variable domain GAGVSQSPRYKVTKRGQDVALRCDPISGHVSLYWYRQALGQGPEFLTYFNYEAQQDKSGLPNDRFSAERPEGSISTLTIQRTEQRDSAMYRCASSSVYGGYTEAFFGQGTRLTVV.